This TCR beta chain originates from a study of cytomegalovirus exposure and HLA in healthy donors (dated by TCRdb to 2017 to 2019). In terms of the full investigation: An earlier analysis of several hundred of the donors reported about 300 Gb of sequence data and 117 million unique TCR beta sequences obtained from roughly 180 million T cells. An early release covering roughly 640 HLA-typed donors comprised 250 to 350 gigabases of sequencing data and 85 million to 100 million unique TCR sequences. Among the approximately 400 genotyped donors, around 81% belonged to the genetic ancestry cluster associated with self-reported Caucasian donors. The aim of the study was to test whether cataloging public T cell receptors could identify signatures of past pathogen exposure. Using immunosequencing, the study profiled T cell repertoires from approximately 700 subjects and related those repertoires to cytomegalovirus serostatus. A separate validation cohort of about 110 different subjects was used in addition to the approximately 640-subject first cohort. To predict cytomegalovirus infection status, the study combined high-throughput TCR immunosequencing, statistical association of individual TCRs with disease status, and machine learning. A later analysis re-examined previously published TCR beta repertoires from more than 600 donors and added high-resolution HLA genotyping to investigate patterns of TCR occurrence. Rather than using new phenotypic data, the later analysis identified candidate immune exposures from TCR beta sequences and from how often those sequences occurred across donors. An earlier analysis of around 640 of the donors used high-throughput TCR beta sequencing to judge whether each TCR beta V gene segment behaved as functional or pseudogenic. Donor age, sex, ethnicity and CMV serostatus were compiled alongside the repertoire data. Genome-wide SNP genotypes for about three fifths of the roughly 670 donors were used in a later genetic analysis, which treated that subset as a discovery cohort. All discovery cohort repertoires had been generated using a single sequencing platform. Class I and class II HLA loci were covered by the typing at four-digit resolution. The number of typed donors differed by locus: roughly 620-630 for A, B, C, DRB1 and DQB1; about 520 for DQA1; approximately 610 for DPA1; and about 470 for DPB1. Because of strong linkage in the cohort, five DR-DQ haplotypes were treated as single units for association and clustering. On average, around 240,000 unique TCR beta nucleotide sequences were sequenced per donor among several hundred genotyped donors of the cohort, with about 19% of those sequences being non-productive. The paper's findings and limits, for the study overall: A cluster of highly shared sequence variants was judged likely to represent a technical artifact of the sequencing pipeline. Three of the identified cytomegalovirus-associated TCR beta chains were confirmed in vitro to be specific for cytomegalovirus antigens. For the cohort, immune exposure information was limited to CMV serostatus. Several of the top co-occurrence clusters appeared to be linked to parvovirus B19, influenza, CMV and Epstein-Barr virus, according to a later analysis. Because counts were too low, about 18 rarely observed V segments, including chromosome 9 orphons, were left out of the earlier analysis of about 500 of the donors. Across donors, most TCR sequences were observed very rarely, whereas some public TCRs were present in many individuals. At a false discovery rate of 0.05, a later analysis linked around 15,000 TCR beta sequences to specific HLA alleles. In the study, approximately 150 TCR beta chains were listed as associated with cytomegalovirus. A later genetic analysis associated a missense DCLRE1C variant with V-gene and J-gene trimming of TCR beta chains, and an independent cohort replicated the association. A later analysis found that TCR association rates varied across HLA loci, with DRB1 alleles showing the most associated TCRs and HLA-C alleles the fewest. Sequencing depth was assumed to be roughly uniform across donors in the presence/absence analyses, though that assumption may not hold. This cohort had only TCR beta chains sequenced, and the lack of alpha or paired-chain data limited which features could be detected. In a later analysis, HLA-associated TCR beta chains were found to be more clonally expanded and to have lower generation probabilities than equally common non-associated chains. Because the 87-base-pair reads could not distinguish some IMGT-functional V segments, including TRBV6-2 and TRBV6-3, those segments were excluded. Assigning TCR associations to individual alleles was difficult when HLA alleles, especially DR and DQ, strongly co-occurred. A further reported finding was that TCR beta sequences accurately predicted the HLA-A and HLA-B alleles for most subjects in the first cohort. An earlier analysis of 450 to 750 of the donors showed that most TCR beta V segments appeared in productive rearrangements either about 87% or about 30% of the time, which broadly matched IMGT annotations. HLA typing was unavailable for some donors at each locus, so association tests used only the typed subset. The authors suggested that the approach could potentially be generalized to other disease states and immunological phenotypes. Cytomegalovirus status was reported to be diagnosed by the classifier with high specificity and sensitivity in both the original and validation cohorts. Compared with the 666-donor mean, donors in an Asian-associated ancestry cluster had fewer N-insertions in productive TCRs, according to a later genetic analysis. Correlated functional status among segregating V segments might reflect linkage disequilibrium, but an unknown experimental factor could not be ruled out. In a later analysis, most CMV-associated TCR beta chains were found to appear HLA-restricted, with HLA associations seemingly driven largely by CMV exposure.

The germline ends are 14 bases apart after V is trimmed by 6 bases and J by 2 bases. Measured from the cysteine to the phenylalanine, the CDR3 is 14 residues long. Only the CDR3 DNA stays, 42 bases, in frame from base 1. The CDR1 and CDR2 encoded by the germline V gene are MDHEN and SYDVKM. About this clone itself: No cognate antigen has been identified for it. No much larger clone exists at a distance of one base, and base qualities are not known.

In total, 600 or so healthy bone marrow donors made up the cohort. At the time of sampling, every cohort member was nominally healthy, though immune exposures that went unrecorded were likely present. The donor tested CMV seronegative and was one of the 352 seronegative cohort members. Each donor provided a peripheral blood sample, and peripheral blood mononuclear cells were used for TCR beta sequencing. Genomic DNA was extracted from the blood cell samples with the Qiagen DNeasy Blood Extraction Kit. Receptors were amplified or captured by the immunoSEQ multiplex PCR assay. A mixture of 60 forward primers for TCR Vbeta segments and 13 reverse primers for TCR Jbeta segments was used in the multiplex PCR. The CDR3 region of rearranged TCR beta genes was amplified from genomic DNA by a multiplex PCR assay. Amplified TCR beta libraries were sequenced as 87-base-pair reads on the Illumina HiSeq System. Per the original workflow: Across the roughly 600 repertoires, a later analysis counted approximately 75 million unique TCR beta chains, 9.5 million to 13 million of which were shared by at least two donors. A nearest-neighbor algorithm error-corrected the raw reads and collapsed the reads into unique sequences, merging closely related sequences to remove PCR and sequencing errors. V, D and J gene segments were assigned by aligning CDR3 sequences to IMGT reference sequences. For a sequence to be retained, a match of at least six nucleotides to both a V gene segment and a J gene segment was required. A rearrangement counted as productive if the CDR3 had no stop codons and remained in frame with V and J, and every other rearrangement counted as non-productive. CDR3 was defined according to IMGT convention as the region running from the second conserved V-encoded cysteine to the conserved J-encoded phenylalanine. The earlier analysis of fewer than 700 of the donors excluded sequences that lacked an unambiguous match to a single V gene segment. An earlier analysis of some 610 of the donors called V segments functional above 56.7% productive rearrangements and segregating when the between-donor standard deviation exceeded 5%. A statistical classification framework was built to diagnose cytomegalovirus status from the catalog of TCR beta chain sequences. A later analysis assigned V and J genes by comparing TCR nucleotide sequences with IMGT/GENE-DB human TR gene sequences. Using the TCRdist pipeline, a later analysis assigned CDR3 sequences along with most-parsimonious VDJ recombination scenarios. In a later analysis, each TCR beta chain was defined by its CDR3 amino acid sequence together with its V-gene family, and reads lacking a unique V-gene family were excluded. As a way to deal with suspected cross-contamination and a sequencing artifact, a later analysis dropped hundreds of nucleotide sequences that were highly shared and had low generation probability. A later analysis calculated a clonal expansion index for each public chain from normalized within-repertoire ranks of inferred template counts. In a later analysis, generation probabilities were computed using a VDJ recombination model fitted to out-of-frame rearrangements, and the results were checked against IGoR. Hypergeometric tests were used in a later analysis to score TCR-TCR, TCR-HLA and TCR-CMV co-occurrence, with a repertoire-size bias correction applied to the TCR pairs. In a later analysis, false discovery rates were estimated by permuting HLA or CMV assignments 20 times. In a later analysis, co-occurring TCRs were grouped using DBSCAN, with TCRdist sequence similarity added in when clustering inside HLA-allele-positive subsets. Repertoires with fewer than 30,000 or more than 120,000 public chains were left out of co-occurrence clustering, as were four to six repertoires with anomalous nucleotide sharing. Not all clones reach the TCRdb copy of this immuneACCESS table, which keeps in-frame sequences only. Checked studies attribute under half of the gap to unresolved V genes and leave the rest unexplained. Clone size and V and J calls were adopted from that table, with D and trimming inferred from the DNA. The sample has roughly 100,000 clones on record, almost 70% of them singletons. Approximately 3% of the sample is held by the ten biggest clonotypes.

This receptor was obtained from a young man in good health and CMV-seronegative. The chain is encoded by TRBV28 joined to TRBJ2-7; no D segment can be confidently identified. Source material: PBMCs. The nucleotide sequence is TGTGCCAGCAGCCTCCCGATTACTACCTACGAGCAGTACTTC. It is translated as CASSLPITTYEQYF.